The 29 T cell receptor beta chains in this list originate from one sample, sequenced in a study of cytomegalovirus exposure and HLA in healthy donors. With 60 Vbeta and 13 Jbeta primers, the PCR was carried out. Profiling relied on immunoSEQ multiplex PCR, and the TCRdb table lists in-frame clones only, not all of them. The repertoire holds under 170,000 clones, with about four fifths as singletons. Sample: PBMCs. Source of these receptors: a man aged 45-65 years in good health and CMV-seropositive.

The chain couples TRBV5-1 to TRBJ2-3; maybe TRBD2 (5 bases). V was clipped by 6 bases and J by 5 bases, with 13 bases between them. The CDR3 runs to 13 residues. Per germline, CDR1 SGHRS and CDR2 YFSETQ. The CDR3: CASNRGSQDTQYF. CDR3 DNA: TGCGCCAGCAACAGAGGGAGTCAAGATACGCAGTATTTT.

The chain couples TRBV5-1 to TRBJ2-7; 13 nucleotides match TRBD2. CDR1 SGHRS and CDR2 YFSETQ come from the germline V gene. The CDR3 sequence is 17 residues long. With V trimmed by 0 bases and J by 3 bases, 6 bases remained unmatched. CDR3: CASSLAETSGRIYEQYF. CDR3 nucleotides: TGCGCCAGCAGCTTGGCCGAGACTAGCGGGAGGATCTACGAGCAGTACTTC.

The genes are TRBV28 and TRBJ1-3; D is ambiguous. CDR1 and CDR2 from the germline V gene are MDHEN and SYDVKM. The CDR3 contains 15 residues. Trimming stripped 6 bases from V and 4 bases from J, with 16 bases between. This CDR3 is CASRVLRGMGNTIYF. The CDR3 DNA reads as TGTGCCAGCAGGGTCCTACGGGGTATGGGAAACACCATATATTTT. Full variable domain (missing parts from reference TRBV28 and TRBJ1-3): DVKVTQSSRYLVKRTGEKVFLECVQDMDHENMFWYRQDPGLGLRLIYFSYDVKMKEKGDIPEGYSVSREKKERFSLILESASTNQTSMYLCASRVLRGMGNTIYFGEGSWLTVV.

This sequence joins TRBV27 and TRBJ2-5, with TRBD2 matching over 7 bases. Germline CDR1 reads MNHEY; CDR2 reads SMNVEV (reference sequence). Unmatched junction bases numbered 3, after V lost 3 bases and J lost 5 bases. The CDR3 runs to 13 residues. This CDR3 reads CASSLRGSETQYF. The DNA of the CDR3 is TGTGCCAGCAGTTTGCGGGGGAGCGAGACCCAGTACTTC.

J is TRBJ1-5 and V is TRBV6-1, with no clear D. Germline V gene sequence: CDR1 MNHNS, CDR2 SASEGT. Trimming took off 6 bases at V and 5 bases at J, with 11 bases between the two ends. This CDR3 has 13 residues. CDR3 region: CASSLENDQPQHF. The CDR3 DNA reads as TGTGCCAGCAGCCTCGAGAACGATCAGCCCCAGCATTTT.

V gene TRBV7-2 combines with J gene TRBJ1-2; TRBD1 is a possible D gene (6 bases). The CDR3 is made up of 17 amino acids. The V end lost 4 bases, the J end lost 4 bases, and 22 bases lay between the germline ends. Germline V gene sequence: CDR1 SGHTA, CDR2 FQGNSA. The CDR3, as DNA: TGTGCCAGCAGCTCCCTTGGGGGGGCAGGGGCAATCTATGGCTACACCTTC. Translation: CASSSLGGAGAIYGYTF.

The chain has TRBV19 and TRBJ2-7; D is perhaps TRBD1 (5 bases). The V end was cut by 5 bases, the J end by 7 bases, with 12 bases between. This CDR3 contains 12 residues. The germline CDR1 and CDR2 sequences are LNHDA and SQIVND (reference sequence). CDR3 region: CASSVDTLEQYF. The CDR3 DNA reads as TGTGCCAGTAGTGTGGACACTTTGGAGCAGTACTTC.

This clone was seen just once. The chain joins TRBV27 to TRBJ1-2, with no clear D. This CDR3 spans 17 amino acids. Germline assignment: CDR1 MNHEY and CDR2 SMNVEV (reference sequence). The V end lost 5 bases, the J end lost 3 bases, and 22 bases lay between the germline ends. The CDR3 nucleotides read TGTGCCAGCAGTCCCCGATACTTCCGGGAGAAAGACTATGGCTACACCTTC. This translates into CASSPRYFREKDYGYTF.

The rearrangement uses TRBV10-2 and TRBJ2-7; 7 bases are shared with TRBD1. The CDR3 runs to 13 residues. Germline values: CDR1 WSHSY, CDR2 SAAADI. V gave up 1 base and J gave up 6 bases; unmatched junction bases: 3. The CDR3 DNA sequence: TGCGCCAGCAGTGAGTGGACAGGAACCGAGCAGTACTTC. Amino acid sequence: CASSEWTGTEQYF.

V gene TRBV11-2 combines with J gene TRBJ1-1; D unclear. V gave up 3 bases and J gave up 1 base, with 6 bases separating them. This CDR3 has 13 residues. Germline CDR1 reads SGHAT; CDR2 reads FQNNGV. CDR3 amino acids: CASSFLWNTEAFF. The CDR3 DNA follows: TGTGCCAGCAGCTTCCTTTGGAACACTGAAGCTTTCTTT.

The chain has TRBV7-6 and TRBJ1-6; TRBD1 matches 7 bases. The CDR3 length is 13 residues. The ends lost 6 bases at V and 6 bases at J; junction bases unmatched: 2. Germline V gives CDR1 SGHVS, CDR2 FNYEAQ. The CDR3: CASRTGPNSPLHF. The CDR3 DNA reads as TGTGCCAGCAGGACAGGGCCTAATTCACCCCTCCACTTT.

V is TRBV6-5 and J is TRBJ1-5, with TRBD1 identical over 7 bases. Germline CDR1 MNHEY, CDR2 SVGAGI. The CDR3 spans 14 residues. Trimming took 8 bases from V and 1 from J; bases not matched to a gene: 5. CDR3 residues: CASGGTASNQPQHF. The CDR3 coding sequence is TGTGCCAGCGGGGGGACAGCAAGCAATCAGCCCCAGCATTTT.

The CDR3 DNA follows: TGTGCCAGCAGCCCGAGACAGGGTCTGCAGGGCTACACCTTC. Amino acid sequence: CASSPRQGLQGYTF. The chain links TRBV7-9 to TRBJ1-2, with 7 bases that match TRBD1. CDR1 and CDR2 from the germline V gene are SEHNR and FQNEAQ (reference sequence). The CDR3 spans 14 residues. J was trimmed by 8 bases and V by 5 bases; bases with no gene match: 11.

The J gene is TRBJ1-1, the V gene TRBV18; TRBD1 aligns across 7 bases. Germline V gives CDR1 KGHSH, CDR2 LQKENI. V was clipped by 2 bases and J by 4 bases; unmatched bases: 1. The CDR3 has 13 amino acids. CDR3 nucleotide sequence: TGTGCCAGCTCACCAGACAGGGCCACTGAAGCTTTCTTT. The encoded protein is CASSPDRATEAFF. Variable domain in full (rest from reference TRBV18 and TRBJ1-1): NAGVMQNPRHLVRRRGQEARLRCSPMKGHSHVYWYRQLPEEGLKFMVYLQKENIIDESGMPKERFSAEFPKEGPSILRIQQVVRGDSAAYFCASSPDRATEAFFGQGTRLTVV.

V usage is TRBV30 and J usage is TRBJ1-2; possibly TRBD1 for D (5 bases). The germline CDR1 and CDR2 sequences are GTSNPN and SVGIG (reference sequence). The CDR3 loop spans 14 amino acids. Trimming took off 1 base at V and 8 bases at J, with 17 bases between the two ends. The CDR3 region is CAWSGGASFSGYTF. CDR3 bases: TGTGCCTGGAGTGGTGGGGCTTCCTTTAGCGGCTACACCTTC.

The rearrangement links TRBV5-1 to TRBJ2-3; maybe TRBD2 (5 bases). This CDR3 spans 12 amino acids. The V end lost 0 bases, the J end lost 6 bases, and 5 bases lay between the germline ends. Germline V gene sequence: CDR1 SGHRS, CDR2 YFSETQ. The DNA of the CDR3 is TGCGCCAGCAGCTTGGGCGGGGATACGCAGTATTTT. Protein sequence: CASSLGGDTQYF.

The J gene is TRBJ2-7, the V gene TRBV5-1; 7 bases align to TRBD2. CDR3 length equals 14 residues. Trimming took 3 bases from V and 4 from J; bases not matched to a gene: 7. From germline, CDR1 is SGHRS and CDR2 YFSETQ. The CDR3 reads CASSYGTISYEQYF. CDR3 coding DNA: TGCGCCAGCAGCTACGGGACTATCTCTTACGAGCAGTACTTC. Full variable domain (remainder filled in from reference TRBV5-1 and TRBJ2-7): KAGVTQTPRYLIKTRGQQVTLSCSPISGHRSVSWYQQTPGQGLQFLFEYFSETQRNKGNFPGRFSGRQFSNSRSEMNVSTLELGDSALYLCASSYGTISYEQYFGPGTRLTVT.

In DNA, the CDR3 is TGTGCCAGCAGTACCCGGGACAGGGTATGGACAGATACGCAGTATTTT. The encoded protein is CASSTRDRVWTDTQYF. The chain has TRBV28 and TRBJ2-3; 9 bases are shared with TRBD1. The CDR3 has 16 amino acids. V gave up 5 bases and J gave up 3 bases; unmatched junction bases: 9. Per the germline V gene, CDR1 is MDHEN and CDR2 is SYDVKM.

This chain uses TRBV2 with TRBJ2-7; 8 bases match TRBD2. The CDR3 has 15 residues. Germline CDR1 SNHLY, CDR2 FYNNEI. Trimming took 8 bases from V and 0 from J; bases not matched to a gene: 9. The CDR3 reads CASVDGLAGSYEQYF. CDR3 nucleotides: TGTGCCAGCGTTGATGGACTAGCCGGCTCCTACGAGCAGTACTTC. Full variable domain (missing parts from reference TRBV2 and TRBJ2-7): EPEVTQTPSHQVTQMGQEVILRCVPISNHLYFYWYRQILGQKVEFLVSFYNNEISEKSEIFDDQFSVERPDGSNFTLKIRSTKLEDSAMYFCASVDGLAGSYEQYFGPGTRLTVT.

The genes are TRBV12-5 and TRBJ2-3; weak D call: TRBD1 (7 bases). Germline CDR1 is LGHNT and CDR2 is FRNRAP. There are 16 residues in the CDR3. The V end was cut by 6 bases, the J end by 8 bases, with 24 bases between. CDR3 amino acids: CASGRGQAGPHSTQYF. CDR3 coding DNA: TGTGCTAGTGGCCGTGGACAGGCGGGGCCCCACAGTACGCAGTATTTT. Complete variable domain (other parts from reference TRBV12-5 and TRBJ2-3): DARVTQTPRHKVTEMGQEVTMRCQPILGHNTVFWYRQTMMQGLELLAYFRNRAPLDDSGMPKDRFSAEMPDATLATLKIQPSEPRDSAVYFCASGRGQAGPHSTQYFGPGTRLTVL.

This chain connects TRBV6-1 to TRBJ1-6, with 8 bases matching TRBD1. Germline trimming cut 8 bases from V and 10 bases from J; bases unmatched to any gene: 7. Per the germline V gene, CDR1 is MNHNS and CDR2 is SASEGT. The CDR3 covers 13 residues. The CDR3 bases are TGTGCCAGCGGAGGACAGGGTGACTCACCCCTCCACTTT. Translating gives CASGGQGDSPLHF.

V gene TRBV10-3 combines with J gene TRBJ1-2; weak D call: TRBD1 (6 bases). Germline V gives CDR1 ENHRY, CDR2 SYGVKD. Between the trimmed V and J ends, which lost 1 base and 8 bases, there was a span of 11 bases. The CDR3 is made up of 13 amino acids. CDR3 residues: CAISEFSGEGYTF. CDR3 nucleotides: TGTGCCATCAGTGAGTTCTCAGGGGAAGGCTACACCTTC.

The CDR3 nucleotides read TGTGCCAGCAGTCGCTTGGCCCTCCAGGGTACCTACAATGAGCAGTTCTTC. Its translation is CASSRLALQGTYNEQFF. The V call is TRBV27, the J call TRBJ2-1, with D possibly being TRBD1 (5 bases). Germline loops: CDR1 MNHEY, CDR2 SMNVEV (reference sequence). CDR3 length: 17 residues. V was cut by 5 bases and J by 2 bases, with 19 bases left in between.

The gene calls are TRBV5-4 and TRBJ2-2, with TRBD1 identical over 7 bases. From germline, CDR1 is SGHNT and CDR2 YYREEE (reference sequence). CDR3 size: 15 residues. J was trimmed by 3 bases and V by 7 bases; bases with no gene match: 9. CDR3 DNA: TGTGCCAGCCGGAGAGGGACAGAGTACACCGGGGAGCTGTTTTTT. This sequence encodes CASRRGTEYTGELFF.

This clone has a handful of counts. This sequence joins TRBV11-2 and TRBJ1-3; unclear D gene. Germline V CDR1 and CDR2: SGHAT, FQNNGV. The CDR3 extends over 14 amino acids. V lost 3 bases and J 2 bases, leaving 8 bases between the germline ends. CDR3 sequence: CASSFVSPGNTIYF. The CDR3 DNA sequence: TGTGCCAGCAGCTTCGTGTCTCCTGGAAACACCATATATTTT.

Only one count was recorded for this clone. The chain carries TRBV7-9 and TRBJ2-7; 7 bases are shared with TRBD1. The CDR3 loop spans 15 amino acids. Germline V lookup: CDR1 SEHNR, CDR2 FQNEAQ (reference sequence). J was trimmed by 0 bases and V by 3 bases; bases with no gene match: 5. The CDR3 loop is CASSFGDSSSYEQYF. The CDR3 nucleotides read TGTGCCAGCAGCTTCGGGGACAGTAGCTCCTACGAGCAGTACTTC.

The V gene is TRBV25-1, the J gene TRBJ2-1; TRBD2 agrees at 11 bases. V trimming: 3 bases; J trimming: 7 bases; junction bases outside the gene matches: 8. Germline assignment: CDR1 MGHDK and CDR2 SYGVNS. The CDR3 totals 16 residues. This CDR3 reads CASSDNSGRAVNEQFF. The CDR3 nucleotides are TGTGCCAGCAGTGACAATAGCGGGAGGGCCGTAAATGAGCAGTTCTTC.

The V gene is TRBV13, the J gene TRBJ2-5; 12 bases match TRBD1. Per germline, CDR1 PRHDT and CDR2 FYEKMQ (reference sequence). This CDR3 region has 15 residues. The trim removed 5 bases at V and 5 bases at J, leaving 6 bases unmatched. The CDR3 is CASSMGQGARETQYF. CDR3 coding DNA: TGTGCCAGCAGCATGGGACAGGGGGCAAGGGAGACCCAGTACTTC.

This clone came up a few times. At one of its ends the junction is not consistent with the germline gene, which may arise from a read error. J is TRBJ1-5 and V is TRBV5-1; 7 bases match TRBD1. CDR3 length equals 13 residues. Germline loops: CDR1 SGHRS, CDR2 YFSETQ. CDR3 residues: CARGTATMGAPAF. The CDR3 coding sequence is TGCGCCCGAGGGACAGCCACTATGGGAGCCCCAGCATTT.